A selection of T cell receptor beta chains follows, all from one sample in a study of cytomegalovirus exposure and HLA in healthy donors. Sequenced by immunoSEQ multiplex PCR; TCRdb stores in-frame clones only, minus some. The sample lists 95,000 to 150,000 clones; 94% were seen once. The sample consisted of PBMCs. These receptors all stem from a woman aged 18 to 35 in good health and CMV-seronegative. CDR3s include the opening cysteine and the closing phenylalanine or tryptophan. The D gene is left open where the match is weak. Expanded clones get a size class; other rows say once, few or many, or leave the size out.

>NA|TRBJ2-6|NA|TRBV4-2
TGTGCCAGCAGCCGGCGGACTGTCTCTGGGGCCAACGTCCTGACTTTC
CASSRRTVSGANVLTF
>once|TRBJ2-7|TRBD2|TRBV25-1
TGTGCCAGCAGGGCAGCGGGAGTCCACGAGCAGTACTTC
CASRAAGVHEQYF
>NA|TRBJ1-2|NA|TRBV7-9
TGTGCCAGCAGCTTAGCGCTATACGGTACCTATGGCTACACCTTC
CASSLALYGTYGYTF
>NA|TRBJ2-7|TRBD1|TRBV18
TGTGCCAGCTCACCCCGAGGACAGGGTGGATACGAGCAGTACTTC
CASSPRGQGGYEQYF
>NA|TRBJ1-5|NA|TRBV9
TGTGCCAGCAGCCCCGGGGGGGCATCTGGCGGTCAGCCCCAGCATTTT
CASSPGGASGGQPQHF
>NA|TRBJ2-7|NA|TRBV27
TGTGCCAGCCGACACTCCGAGGGAGCGAGGCAGTACTTC
CASRHSEGARQYF
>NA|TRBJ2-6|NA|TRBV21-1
TGTGCCAACTCCAAGGGGGGGACCTCTGGGGCCAACGTCCTGACTTTC
CANSKGGTSGANVLTF
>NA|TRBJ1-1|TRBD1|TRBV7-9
TGTGCCAGCAGCCTATGGACAGGGGCGAACACTGAAGCTTTCTTT
CASSLWTGANTEAFF
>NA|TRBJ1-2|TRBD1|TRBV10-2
TGCGCCAGCAGTGACCCACTAATGACAGGGGCCGATGGCTACACCTTC
CASSDPLMTGADGYTF
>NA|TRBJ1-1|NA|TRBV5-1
TGCGCCAGCAGCTTGGAGGGCAGGGAGGGGAACAGGGAAGCTTTCTTT
CASSLEGREGNREAFF
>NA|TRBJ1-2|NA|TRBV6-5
TGTGCCAGCAGTTACGGGGGCCTGGACTATGGCTACACCTTC
CASSYGGLDYGYTF